Listed below are T cell receptor beta chains from one sample, sequenced in a study of blood T cell repertoires in COVID-19. Generated by immunoSEQ multiplex PCR, the TCRdb table keeps only in-frame clones and is missing some. This table holds under 350,000 clones, more than 90% found once. The specimen sequenced was PBMCs or T cells enriched from blood (not recorded which). The receptors here all came from a man aged 60 to 75 who had recovered from COVID-19. CDR3s include the opening cysteine and the closing phenylalanine or tryptophan. A D gene is named only where the DNA matches it firmly. Clone size, where shown, is once, few, many, or a class for clones that have expanded.

j_call d_call v_call clone_size cdr3_nt cdr3_aa
TRBJ2-1 TRBD2 TRBV9 - TGTGCCAGCAGCGGCGGGGGGGCCTACAATGAGCAGTTCTTC CASSGGGAYNEQFF
TRBJ2-3 - TRBV5-1 - TGCGCCAGCAGCTTGGATGACTACCGCACAGATACGCAGTATTTT CASSLDDYRTDTQYF
TRBJ2-7 TRBD2 TRBV3-1/TRBV3-2 - TGTGCCAGCAGCCAAGGGGCGGGAGGGTTATGGGACGAGCAGTACTTC CASSQGAGGLWDEQYF
TRBJ1-5 - TRBV19 - TGTGCCGTCCGCGGGGGGGATAGCAATCAGCCCCAGCATTTT CAVRGGDSNQPQHF
TRBJ2-2 - TRBV2 - TGTGCCAGCAGATACAGGGCGGCCGGGGAGCTGTTTTTT CASRYRAAGELFF
TRBJ2-5 - TRBV3-1/TRBV3-2 few TGTGCCAGCAGCCAAGTCACAGGCCAGGGGGGGACCCAGTACTTC CASSQVTGQGGTQYF
TRBJ2-5 TRBD2 TRBV7-8 once TGTGCCAGCAGCTTATTCAGGGGGACTAGCGTAGAGACCCAGTACTTC CASSLFRGTSVETQYF
TRBJ1-2 - TRBV5-5 few TGTGCCAGCAGCCAACGAGGCAGGGCAACGGGTGGGGCAGATGGCTACACCTTC CASSQRGRATGGADGYTF
TRBJ1-1 TRBD1 TRBV12-3/TRBV12-4 once TGTGCCAGCAGTTTAATCAGGGGGAGAGCTTTCTTT CASSLIRGRAFF
TRBJ2-2 TRBD2 TRBV5-8 - TGTGCCAGCAGCTTAAATAGCGGGAGTGCGACCGGGGAGCTGTTTTTT CASSLNSGSATGELFF
TRBJ2-5 - TRBV5-1 - TGCGCCAGCAGCCCGGAGGTAGGGAAAGAGACCCAGTACTTC CASSPEVGKETQYF
TRBJ1-2 - TRBV25-1 - TGTGCCACTTCGCGAGGTAGTCTTAACTATGGCTACACCTTC CATSRGSLNYGYTF
TRBJ2-2 TRBD2 TRBV19 - TGTGCCAGTCGAGCGGGAGGGTACACCGGGGAGCTGTTTTTT CASRAGGYTGELFF
TRBJ1-5 - TRBV5-6 - TGTGCCAGCAGCTCCCAACAGGGAACAGGCCAGCCCCAGCATTTT CASSSQQGTGQPQHF
TRBJ1-1 TRBD1 TRBV10-2 - TGCGCCAGCAGTGGGGGACAGGGGGCCGGGACTGAAGCTTTCTTT CASSGGQGAGTEAFF
TRBJ2-5 - TRBV20-1 few TGCAGTGGGGACAATCAAGAGACCCAGTACTTC CSGDNQETQYF
TRBJ2-7 TRBD2 TRBV7-6 - TGTGCCAGCAGCCCCGGGAGGGAGGGGAACTACGAGCAGTACTTC CASSPGREGNYEQYF
TRBJ2-7 TRBD2 TRBV11-3 - TGTGCCAGCAGCTTAGTCTTTTCCGGGACCGGCGGGGGCGAGCAGTACTTC CASSLVFSGTGGGEQYF
TRBJ2-1 - TRBV4-1 - TGCGCCAGCAGCCTCCCTGTGCTAGCCGCTTGGAATGAGCAGTTCTTC CASSLPVLAAWNEQFF
TRBJ2-5 - TRBV3-1/TRBV3-2 - TGTGCCAGCAGCCATAACAGGGTAGGAGAGACCCAGTACTTC CASSHNRVGETQYF
TRBJ2-7 - TRBV11-2 - TGTGCCAGCAGCGCGCAGGGTCACGAGCAGTACTTC CASSAQGHEQYF
TRBJ1-2 - TRBV5-5 - TGTGCCAGCAGCTTGGCGGATGGAGGGGTATACGGCTACACCTTC CASSLADGGVYGYTF
TRBJ2-7 TRBD1 TRBV6-1 - TGTGCCAGCAGTGAGGGGACAGGGGGTGGCGAGCAGTACTTC CASSEGTGGGEQYF
TRBJ1-5 TRBD1 TRBV6-5 - TGTGCCAGCATTCCAGGGGGTCCTAGTCGGCCCCAGCATTTT CASIPGGPSRPQHF
TRBJ2-1 - TRBV4-1 - TGCGCCAGCAGCCAACTAATGAACAATGAGCAGTTCTTC CASSQLMNNEQFF
TRBJ2-1 - TRBV19 - TGTGCCAGTAGTATAGGTCCGGGGTTAGGTGAGCAGTTCTTC CASSIGPGLGEQFF
TRBJ2-5 - TRBV18 - TGTGCCAGCTCGGGAGTTACACGACGGCAAGAGACCCAGTACTTC CASSGVTRRQETQYF
TRBJ2-5 - TRBV6-5 - TGTGCCAGCAGTACCTGGACAGCCCAAGAGACCCAGTACTTC CASSTWTAQETQYF
TRBJ2-1 - TRBV5-1 - TGCGCCAGCAGCTTATGGAGCTCAAGCTCCTACAATGAGCAGTTCTTC CASSLWSSSSYNEQFF
TRBJ1-3 - TRBV4-3 - TGCGCCAGCAGCCCGACGGTGCTAGCTGGAAACACCATATATTTT CASSPTVLAGNTIYF
TRBJ1-5 TRBD1 TRBV2 few TGTGCCAGCAGTGTAGGCGGGACAGGGGAGAGCAATCAGCCCCAGCATTTT CASSVGGTGESNQPQHF
TRBJ2-2 - TRBV7-9 - TGTGCCAGCAGTTACAGCTCGGGGACGAACACCGGGGAGCTGTTTTTT CASSYSSGTNTGELFF
TRBJ1-2 - TRBV7-2 - TGTGCCAGCAGCTTAGCGCCGGGTGGCTATGGCTACACCTTC CASSLAPGGYGYTF
TRBJ2-1 - TRBV11-1 - TGTGCCAGCAGCGAGCGACAGGGACTCTACAATGAGCAGTTCTTC CASSERQGLYNEQFF
TRBJ2-3 - TRBV29-1 - TGCAGCGTTGTCTTGCGGGGTCATAGCACAGATACGCAGTATTTT CSVVLRGHSTDTQYF
TRBJ2-7 TRBD1 TRBV10-3 - TGTGCCATCAGTGAGCTGGACAGGGATCCCTACGAGCAGTACTTC CAISELDRDPYEQYF
TRBJ1-6 TRBD1 TRBV20-1 - TGCAGTGCTAGTCCGGCAGGGGGATCACCCCTCCACTTT CSASPAGGSPLHF
TRBJ2-2 TRBD2 TRBV13 few TGTGCCAGCAGCGGAGCCCTTTCACTAGCGGGGGGGCCGTCTTATTCACCGAACACCGGGGAGCTGTTTTTT CASSGALSLAGGPSYSPNTGELFF
TRBJ1-1 - TRBV19 - TGTGCCAGTAGACCAACGGGGAGGGGAGCGGGCACTGAAGCTTTCTTT CASRPTGRGAGTEAFF
TRBJ2-1 - TRBV10-1 - TGCGCCAGCAGTGAGCGGAGCGGGGACACCTACAATGAGCAGTTCTTC CASSERSGDTYNEQFF
TRBJ1-2 - TRBV29-1 - TGCAGCGTTGCTCAAGGAAGCGGATGGGCTAACTATGGCTACACCTTC CSVAQGSGWANYGYTF
TRBJ1-2 - TRBV2 - TGTGCCAGCAGTGAAGGGCAGGGGTATGGCTACACCTTC CASSEGQGYGYTF
TRBJ2-5 TRBD2 TRBV5-1 - TGCGCCAGCAGCTTCCCCCAAGCGGGAGGTGAAGAGACCCAGTACTTC CASSFPQAGGEETQYF
TRBJ1-1 TRBD1 TRBV27 - TGTGCCAGCACGCGACAGGGGGGTAACACTGAAGCTTTCTTT CASTRQGGNTEAFF
TRBJ1-1 - TRBV7-9 - TGTGCCAGCAGCTCGCCAACAGGGATGGTCACTGAAGCTTTCTTT CASSSPTGMVTEAFF
TRBJ2-2 - TRBV9 - TGTGCCAGCAGCGTAGCTTTACAGTCCAACACCGGGGAGCTGTTTTTT CASSVALQSNTGELFF
TRBJ1-6 - TRBV4-3 - TGCGCCAGCAGCCCGAGTACGGGTAGTAATTCACCCCTCCACTTT CASSPSTGSNSPLHF
TRBJ1-2 - TRBV5-4 once TGTGCCAGCAGCTTGTTAGCAGGACAATCGTTTAACTATGGCTACACCTTC CASSLLAGQSFNYGYTF